Below are 26 T cell receptor beta chains sequenced from a single sample in a study of blood T cell repertoires in COVID-19. The repertoire was sequenced with immunoSEQ multiplex PCR; TCRdb's copy has only in-frame clones and lacks some. This repertoire shows about 200,000 clones, 86% found once; its top ten account for about 4%. The specimen was PBMCs or T cells enriched from blood (not recorded which). The receptors were gathered from a woman aged 25 to 45 who had been exposed to COVID-19.

This clone was seen a single time. The rearrangement links TRBV25-1 to TRBJ1-2, with D possibly being TRBD1 (5 bases). The CDR3 length is 13 residues. Germline CDR1 MGHDK, CDR2 SYGVNS. V lost 0 bases to trimming and J lost 7 bases, with 9 bases between them. CDR3 sequence reads: CASSEYMGGGYTF. CDR3 nucleotides: TGTGCCAGCAGTGAATATATGGGGGGTGGCTACACCTTC.

V gene TRBV10-1 combines with J gene TRBJ2-7; 8 bases are shared with TRBD2. Germline trimming cut 6 bases from V and 6 bases from J; bases unmatched to any gene: 10. This CDR3 region has 14 residues. Germline CDR1 is WNHNN and CDR2 is SYGVQD (reference sequence). CDR3 nucleotide sequence: TGCGCCAGCAGCTGGACAGCGGGGGACTCCGAGCAGTACTTC. Its protein is CASSWTAGDSEQYF.

This chain connects TRBV5-6 to TRBJ1-1; D ambiguous. V dropped 5 bases and J dropped 8 bases, with 13 bases sitting between them. Looked up from germline, CDR1 is SGHDT and CDR2 is YYEEEE. This CDR3 is built from 12 residues. The CDR3 region is CASSSPHREAFF. The CDR3 DNA reads as TGTGCCAGCAGTTCTCCTCACAGAGAAGCTTTCTTT. Full variable domain (outside the CDR3, taken from reference TRBV5-6 and TRBJ1-1): DAGVTQSPTHLIKTRGQQVTLRCSPKSGHDTVSWYQQALGQGPQFIFQYYEEEERQRGNFPDRFSGHQFPNYSSELNVNALLLGDSALYLCASSSPHREAFFGQGTRLTVV.

This clone was seen only once. The chain carries TRBV11-3 and TRBJ2-7; D might be TRBD2 (5 bases). CDR1 SGHNT and CDR2 YENEEA come from the germline V gene. Trimming stripped 2 bases from V and 6 bases from J, with 11 bases between. The CDR3 length is 13 residues. The CDR3 coding sequence is TGTGCCAGCAGCTTACCGGGGTCTAGCGAGCAGTACTTC. Residues: CASSLPGSSEQYF.

This clone was counted only a few times. The J gene is TRBJ2-1, the V gene TRBV7-2, with TRBD1 identical over 9 bases. The germline gives CDR1 SGHTA, CDR2 FQGNSA. The CDR3 is 15 residues long. Losses at the gene ends were 1 base for V and 8 bases for J; bases not matched to a gene: 6. The CDR3 bases are TGTGCCAGCAGCTTAGGGACAGGGGCGTGGTATGAGCAGTTCTTC. Translation gives CASSLGTGAWYEQFF.

V is TRBV6-2 or TRBV6-3 and J is TRBJ1-5; TRBD1 agrees at 9 bases. V lost 6 bases and J lost 4; bases outside the gene matches: 4. The germline gives CDR1 MNHEY, CDR2 SVGEGT. The CDR3 is 14 residues long. The CDR3 DNA sequence: TGTGCCAGCAGCCGGACAGGGGATAATCAGCCCCAGCATTTT. Its translation is CASSRTGDNQPQHF.

V is TRBV3-1 (or the pseudogene TRBV3-2) and J is TRBJ1-3, with 7 positions matching TRBD1. J was trimmed by 2 bases and V by 1 base; bases with no gene match: 8. From germline, CDR1 is LGHDT and CDR2 YNNKEL (reference sequence). The CDR3 is 17 amino acids. The chain's CDR3 is CASSQVGRGAAGNTIYF. The CDR3 DNA reads TGTGCCAGCAGCCAAGTAGGCAGGGGGGCGGCTGGAAACACCATATATTTT.

The gene calls are TRBV6-1 and TRBJ2-7; a weak D match, TRBD2 (7 bases). The CDR3 length is 16 residues. V was trimmed by 2 bases and J by 2 bases, leaving 16 bases between them. CDR1 is MNHNS and CDR2 is SASEGT in the germline V gene. CDR3 region: CASSEWGGRPTYEQYF. The CDR3, as DNA: TGTGCCAGCAGTGAATGGGGGGGGCGCCCCACCTACGAGCAGTACTTC.

The CDR3 DNA reads as TGCGCCAGCTCCCCAATAGGCACTAGCGGGGGCTACGAGCAGTACTTC. This encodes CASSPIGTSGGYEQYF. The gene calls are TRBV5-1 and TRBJ2-7, with 11 nucleotides matching TRBD2. This CDR3 is built from 16 residues. V gave up 7 bases and J gave up 3 bases; unmatched junction bases: 12. The germline CDR1 and CDR2 sequences are SGHRS and YFSETQ.

V and J are TRBV7-9 and TRBJ1-3, with D maybe TRBD1 (5 bases). This CDR3 is 16 amino acids long. Germline CDR1 SEHNR, CDR2 FQNEAQ (reference sequence). The ends were cut back, 1 base at V and 3 bases at J, with 13 bases in the middle. The CDR3, as DNA: TGTGCCAGCAGCTTAGGTTCCAGGGTGGATGGAAACACCATATATTTT. It is translated as CASSLGSRVDGNTIYF.

V and J are TRBV5-1 and TRBJ2-1, with D uncertain. V was shortened by 7 bases and J by 1 base, with 12 bases between the two germline ends. Germline V gives CDR1 SGHRS, CDR2 YFSETQ. The CDR3 is 14 amino acids. The CDR3 nucleotides read TGCGCCAGCGGGCCGTATGGGTCCTACAATGAGCAGTTCTTC. Translated: CASGPYGSYNEQFF.

V is TRBV11-3 and J is TRBJ2-7, with D unresolved. The CDR3 contains 14 residues. With 3 bases removed from V and 2 bases from J, the gap between germline ends came to 11 bases. The germline CDR1 and CDR2 sequences are SGHNT and YENEEA. The CDR3 spells CASSFSQLTYEQYF. CDR3 in DNA: TGTGCCAGCAGCTTCTCACAGCTAACCTACGAGCAGTACTTC.

V is TRBV5-1 and J is TRBJ2-7; 8 nucleotides align to TRBD2. The V and J ends lost 2 bases and 2 bases, in that order; junction bases with no gene match: 9. This CDR3 region has 16 residues. Germline V gene sequence: CDR1 SGHRS, CDR2 YFSETQ. This CDR3 reads CASSLAGSGGPYEQYF. The CDR3 DNA follows: TGCGCCAGCAGCTTAGCAGGGAGCGGGGGACCCTACGAGCAGTACTTC.

In its sample, this clone was seen once. The rearrangement joins TRBV10-3 to TRBJ1-1, with D perhaps matching TRBD1 (5 bases). The CDR3 consists of 16 residues. Trimming took 0 bases from V and 4 from J, leaving 15 bases between them. Germline V CDR1 and CDR2: ENHRY, SYGVKD. The CDR3 DNA reads TGTGCCATCAGTGAGTCGATTGGTAGGGGTGGCACTGAAGCTTTCTTT. Amino acids: CAISESIGRGGTEAFF.

The rearrangement joins TRBV10-3 to TRBJ2-7; D is undetermined. Trimming cost V 10 bases and J 4 bases, with 11 bases left between them. Per the germline V gene, CDR1 is ENHRY and CDR2 is SYGVKD. The CDR3 has 11 residues. CDR3 in DNA: TGTGCCACTGCGGCGAGTTACGAGCAGTACTTC. Protein sequence: CATAASYEQYF.

This chain links TRBV28 with TRBJ1-4, with 9 bases lining up with TRBD1. The CDR3 extends over 14 amino acids. Losses at the gene ends were 6 bases for V and 7 bases for J; bases not matched to a gene: 6. Germline assignment: CDR1 MDHEN and CDR2 SYDVKM. CDR3 region: CASRGQGFGEKLFF. The CDR3 DNA reads as TGTGCCAGCAGGGGACAGGGCTTTGGTGAAAAACTGTTTTTT.

The rearrangement joins TRBV5-4 to TRBJ2-7; 7 positions agree with TRBD1. The CDR3 extends over 13 amino acids. Germline V lookup: CDR1 SGHNT, CDR2 YYREEE (reference sequence). With 2 bases clipped from V and 3 bases from J, the junction kept 2 bases outside the gene matches. The CDR3 loop reads CASSFQGVYEQYF. The CDR3 nucleotides are TGTGCCAGCAGCTTCCAGGGGGTCTACGAGCAGTACTTC. The complete variable domain, with remaining parts taken from reference TRBV5-4 and TRBJ2-7, reads ETGVTQSPTHLIKTRGQQVTLRCSSQSGHNTVSWYQQALGQGPQFIFQYYREEENGRGNFPPRFSGLQFPNYSSELNVNALELDDSALYLCASSFQGVYEQYFGPGTRLTVT.

This rearrangement joins TRBV23-1 to TRBJ1-1, with D maybe TRBD1 (6 bases). TRBV23-1 is annotated as an ORF whose role is uncertain. V was shortened by 2 bases and J by 1 base, with 17 bases between the two germline ends. This CDR3 region has 17 residues. The chain's CDR3 is CASSQEIRGYGNTEAFF. The DNA for the CDR3 is TGCGCCAGCAGTCAAGAAATCAGGGGCTACGGGAACACTGAAGCTTTCTTT.

This chain connects TRBV5-4 to TRBJ2-5; TRBD2 might be the D (5 bases). Germline V gene sequence: CDR1 SGHNT, CDR2 YYREEE (reference sequence). CDR3 length equals 14 residues. V was shortened by 2 bases and J by 5 bases, with 13 bases between the two germline ends. This CDR3 is CASSLSGGRETQYF. CDR3 nucleotide sequence: TGTGCCAGCAGCTTATCCGGAGGACGCGAGACCCAGTACTTC.

The chain has TRBV27 and TRBJ1-1; D may be TRBD1 (5 bases). With 2 bases removed from V and 1 base from J, the gap between germline ends came to 8 bases. The germline V gene encodes CDR1 MNHEY and CDR2 SMNVEV (reference sequence). This CDR3 has 14 amino acids. Here the CDR3 reads CASSLNRRNTEAFF. The DNA for the CDR3 is TGTGCCAGCAGTTTAAACAGGCGGAACACTGAAGCTTTCTTT.

The gene calls are TRBV2 and TRBJ1-5; D gene unclear. The V end was cut by 3 bases, the J end by 4 bases, with 16 bases between. The germline CDR1 and CDR2 sequences are SNHLY and FYNNEI. The CDR3 runs 16 residues. This CDR3 reads CASSDPLAGVNQPQHF. The CDR3, as DNA: TGTGCCAGCAGTGACCCCCTTGCAGGCGTGAATCAGCCCCAGCATTTT. The variable domain in full, with the rest retrieved from reference TRBV2 and TRBJ1-5, is EPEVTQTPSHQVTQMGQEVILRCVPISNHLYFYWYRQILGQKVEFLVSFYNNEISEKSEIFDDQFSVERPDGSNFTLKIRSTKLEDSAMYFCASSDPLAGVNQPQHFGDGTRLSIL.

The chain employs TRBV11-3 and TRBJ2-1; a possible D gene is TRBD2 (6 bases). Trimming left V 5 bases short and J 4 bases short, with 12 bases between. Per the germline V gene, CDR1 is SGHNT and CDR2 is YENEEA. The CDR3 totals 14 residues. CDR3 nucleotide sequence: TGTGCCAGCAGCACACCGACTAGATACAATGAGCAGTTCTTC. Its protein product is CASSTPTRYNEQFF. The complete variable domain, with remaining parts taken from reference TRBV11-3 and TRBJ2-1, reads EAGVVQSPRYKIIEKKQPVAFWCNPISGHNTLYWYLQNLGQGPELLIRYENEEAVDDSQLPKDRFSAERLKGVDSTLKIQPAELGDSAVYLCASSTPTRYNEQFFGPGTRLTVL.

This clone was picked up one time. The J gene is TRBJ2-3, the V gene TRBV5-4; 7 bases fit TRBD2. Trimming took 4 bases from V and 0 from J; bases not matched to a gene: 8. This CDR3 spans 16 amino acids. The V gene's germline CDR1 is SGHNT and CDR2 YYREEE (reference sequence). CDR3 amino acids: CASSPGWGGSTDTQYF. CDR3 nucleotide sequence: TGTGCCAGCAGCCCTGGGTGGGGGGGAAGCACAGATACGCAGTATTTT.

This chain joins TRBV10-3 and TRBJ1-5; the D gene is possibly TRBD1 (5 bases). V lost 10 bases, J lost 0 bases, and 16 bases lay in between. From germline, CDR1 is ENHRY and CDR2 SYGVKD. The CDR3 is 15 residues long. CDR3 bases: TGTGCCACATCCGGGGGACCAAATAGCAATCAGCCCCAGCATTTT. Protein: CATSGGPNSNQPQHF.

The chain has TRBV6-1 and TRBJ1-2; D not resolved. In germline, CDR1 is MNHNS, CDR2 SASEGT. The V gene lost 2 bases and the J gene lost 3 bases, with 10 bases spanning the gap. This CDR3 has 14 residues. The CDR3 is CASSELERDYGYTF. Written as DNA, the CDR3 is TGTGCCAGCAGTGAACTAGAAAGAGACTATGGCTACACCTTC.

The chain recombines TRBV24-1 with TRBJ2-5; maybe TRBD1 (6 bases). The CDR3 contains 13 residues. Germline V gene sequence: CDR1 KGHDR, CDR2 SFDVKD. Deletions cut 3 bases from V and 2 bases from J, with 6 bases between. CDR3 protein: CATSDGQQETQYF. In DNA, the CDR3 is TGTGCCACCAGTGATGGACAGCAAGAGACCCAGTACTTC.